These 25 T cell receptor beta chains share one sample of origin, sequenced in a study of PD-1 blockade in mismatch repair-deficient tumors. Clones were read by immunoSEQ multiplex PCR, and TCRdb kept only the in-frame ones, dropping some. The table has around 100,000 clones, 60% to 85% seen once; the top ten hold approximately 5%. The material sequenced was peripheral blood, taken more than 58 weeks after starting pembrolizumab. The receptor source for this set is an adult with mismatch repair-deficient cancer.

This rearrangement joins TRBV2 to TRBJ2-1, with 11 bases fitting TRBD2. V lost 7 bases and J lost 4; bases outside the gene matches: 6. The CDR3 covers 15 residues. The V gene's germline CDR1 is SNHLY and CDR2 FYNNEI. CDR3 region: CASKQTSGTYNEQFF. The CDR3 DNA reads TGTGCCAGCAAACAGACTAGCGGGACTTACAATGAGCAGTTCTTC. The full variable domain, its missing parts supplied by reference TRBV2 and TRBJ2-1, is EPEVTQTPSHQVTQMGQEVILRCVPISNHLYFYWYRQILGQKVEFLVSFYNNEISEKSEIFDDQFSVERPDGSNFTLKIRSTKLEDSAMYFCASKQTSGTYNEQFFGPGTRLTVL.

This clone was seen only a few times. The rearrangement links TRBV18 to TRBJ1-1, with a weak D call TRBD1 (5 bases). The CDR3 loop spans 14 amino acids. Germline V gives CDR1 KGHSH, CDR2 LQKENI. Trimming removed 2 bases at V and 5 bases at J, with 12 bases between. The CDR3 DNA sequence: TGTGCCAGCTCACCAAGGAGGGGCGATACTGAAGCTTTCTTT. It encodes CASSPRRGDTEAFF.

The chain uses TRBV30 and TRBJ2-5, with unresolved D. V lost 1 base, J lost 3 bases, and 15 bases lay in between. The CDR3 extends over 15 amino acids. The V gene's germline CDR1 is GTSNPN and CDR2 SVGIG (reference sequence). In DNA form, the CDR3 reads TGTGCCTGGAGTGGCGACGTGGTAACTGAAGAGACCCAGTACTTC. Translating gives CAWSGDVVTEETQYF.

The rearrangement joins TRBV7-2 to TRBJ2-7; D is unresolved. V was shortened by 5 bases and J by 3 bases, with 17 bases between the two germline ends. CDR1 SGHTA and CDR2 FQGNSA come from the germline V gene. The CDR3 contains 15 residues. CDR3 sequence reads: CASSPWSGSGYEQYF. The CDR3 nucleotides read TGTGCCAGCAGCCCGTGGTCCGGTAGTGGCTACGAGCAGTACTTC.

The chain couples TRBV10-1 to TRBJ1-1; D remains ambiguous. CDR3 length equals 17 residues. Germline V gene sequence: CDR1 WNHNN, CDR2 SYGVQD (reference sequence). V dropped 0 bases and J dropped 0 bases, with 14 bases sitting between them. CDR3 loop: CASSESGAGGMNTEAFF. The CDR3 region has the DNA TGCGCCAGCAGTGAGTCAGGAGCAGGAGGAATGAACACTGAAGCTTTCTTT.

In this sample, this clone turned up a few times. The chain links TRBV30 to TRBJ1-2; no definite D call. The CDR3 contains 13 residues. Germline assignment: CDR1 GTSNPN and CDR2 SVGIG (reference sequence). V dropped 3 bases and J dropped 2 bases, with 10 bases sitting between them. This CDR3 is CAWRGRANYGYTF. Here the CDR3 DNA reads TGTGCCTGGAGGGGCCGGGCCAACTATGGCTACACCTTC. The complete variable domain, with remaining parts taken from reference TRBV30 and TRBJ1-2, reads SQTIHQWPATLVQPVGSPLSLECTVEGTSNPNLYWYRQAAGRGLQLLFYSVGIGQISSEVPQNLSASRPQDRQFILSSKKLLLSDSGFYLCAWRGRANYGYTFGSGTRLTVV.

The gene calls are TRBV7-2 and TRBJ2-7, with a possible D match to TRBD2 (5 bases). V gave up 4 bases and J gave up 6 bases, with 16 bases separating them. Germline V gene sequence: CDR1 SGHTA, CDR2 FQGNSA. This CDR3 spans 14 amino acids. CDR3 nucleotides: TGTGCCAGCAGCTCTCTAAGAGGGTTTGGCGAGCAGTACTTC. Its translation: CASSSLRGFGEQYF. The complete variable domain, with remaining parts taken from reference TRBV7-2 and TRBJ2-7, reads GAGVSQSPSNKVTEKGKDVELRCDPISGHTALYWYRQSLGQGLEFLIYFQGNSAPDKSGLPSDRFSAERTGGSVSTLTIQRTQQEDSAVYLCASSSLRGFGEQYFGPGTRLTVT.

The chain couples TRBV5-1 to TRBJ1-3; D possibly corresponds to TRBD1 (6 bases). In germline, CDR1 is SGHRS, CDR2 YFSETQ. CDR3 length equals 17 residues. Trimming left V 2 bases short and J 0 bases short, with 15 bases between. CDR3 protein: CASSFIEQGASGNTIYF. The CDR3 coding sequence is TGCGCCAGCAGCTTCATAGAACAGGGAGCCTCTGGAAACACCATATATTTT. Drawing the rest from reference TRBV5-1 and TRBJ1-3, the complete variable domain is KAGVTQTPRYLIKTRGQQVTLSCSPISGHRSVSWYQQTPGQGLQFLFEYFSETQRNKGNFPGRFSGRQFSNSRSEMNVSTLELGDSALYLCASSFIEQGASGNTIYFGEGSWLTVV.

V is TRBV5-1 and J is TRBJ1-1, with a possible D match to TRBD1 (5 bases). This CDR3 region has 15 residues. Trimming took off 0 bases at V and 1 base at J, with 10 bases between the two ends. The germline V gene has CDR1 SGHRS and CDR2 YFSETQ. The CDR3 reads CASSLVPQGNTEAFF. In DNA, the CDR3 is TGCGCCAGCAGCTTGGTTCCCCAGGGGAACACTGAAGCTTTCTTT.

This clone was detected only once. This rearrangement joins TRBV4-1 to TRBJ2-7; maybe TRBD2 (6 bases). The CDR3 contains 14 residues. The V gene lost 1 base and the J gene lost 1 base, with 8 bases spanning the gap. Germline loops: CDR1 MGHRA, CDR2 YSYEKL. Here the CDR3 reads CASSQVGGSYEQYF. The DNA for the CDR3 is TGCGCCAGCAGCCAAGTCGGAGGGTCCTACGAGCAGTACTTC.

This chain links TRBV7-2 with TRBJ1-1; D perhaps matches TRBD1 (6 bases). This CDR3 spans 15 amino acids. Trimming pared 2 bases from V and 2 bases from J, leaving 12 bases between. Germline V gene lookup returns CDR1 SGHTA and CDR2 FQGNSA. CDR3 protein: CASSLFEGGNTEAFF. As DNA, the CDR3 is TGTGCCAGCAGCTTATTTGAGGGGGGAAACACTGAAGCTTTCTTT.

V gene TRBV6-5 combines with J gene TRBJ1-2, with TRBD1 identical over 7 bases. The CDR3 contains 15 residues. Germline V CDR1 and CDR2: MNHEY, SVGAGI. The V and J ends lost 4 bases and 8 bases, in that order; junction bases with no gene match: 13. The CDR3 DNA is TGTGCCAGCAGTTTTACCGGGACAGACGGCGGAGGCTACACCTTC. Encoded protein: CASSFTGTDGGGYTF.

This chain links TRBV12-5 with TRBJ2-5; D possibly corresponds to TRBD1 (5 bases). CDR1 is LGHNT and CDR2 is FRNRAP in the germline V gene. V lost 3 bases, J lost 5 bases, and 13 bases lay in between. CDR3 size: 14 residues. DNA of the CDR3: TGTGCTAGTGGTTTTGAAGGGGCGGTGGAGACCCAGTACTTC. It translates to CASGFEGAVETQYF.

In its sample, this clone was seen once. This sequence joins TRBV7-3 and TRBJ2-5; TRBD1 is a possible D gene (6 bases). Germline CDR1 reads SGHTA; CDR2 reads FQGTGA. The CDR3 contains 14 residues. Trimming removed 2 bases from V and 1 base from J, with 8 bases in between. The CDR3 DNA reads TGTGCCAGCAGCTTAGGGGACACCCAAGAGACCCAGTACTTC. Its protein is CASSLGDTQETQYF.

This clone was seen only once. The J gene is TRBJ2-7, the V gene TRBV30; D possibly uses TRBD1 or TRBD2 (5 bases each). This CDR3 spans 14 amino acids. The ends were cut back, 1 base at V and 2 bases at J, with 12 bases in the middle. Germline V gives CDR1 GTSNPN, CDR2 SVGIG (reference sequence). CDR3 loop: CAWSAGTETYEQYF. The CDR3 region has the DNA TGTGCCTGGAGTGCCGGGACCGAGACCTACGAGCAGTACTTC.

The chain links TRBV27 to TRBJ1-4, with D uncertain. Trimming pared 8 bases from V and 5 bases from J, leaving 15 bases between. The CDR3 totals 14 residues. CDR1 MNHEY and CDR2 SMNVEV come from the germline V gene (reference sequence). CDR3 sequence (DNA): TGTGCCAGCTCCCCAGACCGGAAAAATGAAAAACTGTTTTTT. Amino acids: CASSPDRKNEKLFF.

A remark on this clone: The same CDR3 is also encoded by other DNA sequences in this sample. The chain employs TRBV2 and TRBJ2-5, with 12 bases lining up with TRBD2. Unmatched junction bases numbered 1, after V lost 5 bases and J lost 3 bases. The CDR3 consists of 14 residues. From germline, CDR1 is SNHLY and CDR2 FYNNEI. This chain's CDR3 is CASSRLAGEETQYF. CDR3 nucleotides: TGTGCCAGCAGTAGACTAGCGGGAGAAGAGACCCAGTACTTC.

This clone appeared a few times. The gene calls are TRBV6-1 and TRBJ2-7; D assignment may be TRBD1 or TRBD2 (5 bases each). The CDR3 is made up of 14 amino acids. The germline CDR1 and CDR2 sequences are MNHNS and SASEGT. V shed 4 bases and J shed 5 bases, with 15 bases lying between them. The CDR3 sequence is CASSANRKGHEQYF. DNA of the CDR3: TGTGCCAGCAGTGCTAACAGGAAGGGACACGAGCAGTACTTC.

The chain is built from TRBV30 and TRBJ1-2; a weak D match, TRBD1 (5 bases). V dropped 3 bases and J dropped 6 bases, with 11 bases sitting between them. This CDR3 contains 12 residues. The V gene's germline CDR1 is GTSNPN and CDR2 SVGIG (reference sequence). The CDR3 nucleotides are TGTGCCTGGAGCGCTCGGGACGATGGCTACACCTTC. It translates to CAWSARDDGYTF.

The chain carries TRBV7-2 and TRBJ2-3; D gene uncertain. V lost 5 bases to trimming and J lost 6 bases, with 21 bases between them. The CDR3 has 16 amino acids. The germline gives CDR1 SGHTA, CDR2 FQGNSA. CDR3 residues: CASSPRGASTVDTQYF. The CDR3 coding sequence is TGTGCCAGCAGCCCCCGTGGAGCGAGTACCGTGGATACGCAGTATTTT.

In DNA, the CDR3 is TGTGCCAGCTCACTTTGGCCGCTCAATCAGCCCCAGCATTTT. It specifies CASSLWPLNQPQHF. The chain uses TRBV18 and TRBJ1-5; D gene uncertain. The germline CDR1 and CDR2 sequences are KGHSH and LQKENI. Trimming left V 4 bases short and J 3 bases short, with 10 bases between. The CDR3 has 14 amino acids.

This clone came up a few times. V is TRBV11-1 and J is TRBJ2-2; 7 nucleotides match TRBD1. There are 13 residues in the CDR3. From germline, CDR1 is SGHAT and CDR2 FQDESV (reference sequence). V lost 5 bases to trimming and J lost 9 bases; unmatched junction nucleotides: 6. DNA for the CDR3: TGTGCCAGCAGCGTGGGACAGAACTGGGAGCTGTTTTTT. Protein: CASSVGQNWELFF.

This chain joins TRBV19 and TRBJ1-1; possible D gene TRBD1, 6 bases. CDR3 length: 16 amino acids. The germline V gene has CDR1 LNHDA and CDR2 SQIVND (reference sequence). Trimming removed 3 bases from V and 3 bases from J, with 17 bases in between. The CDR3 spells CASSIVWGAVDTEAFF. The CDR3 nucleotides read TGTGCCAGTAGTATTGTCTGGGGGGCAGTGGACACTGAAGCTTTCTTT. Complete variable domain (other parts from reference TRBV19 and TRBJ1-1): DGGITQSPKYLFRKEGQNVTLSCEQNLNHDAMYWYRQDPGQGLRLIYYSQIVNDFQKGDIAEGYSVSREKKESFPLTVTSAQKNPTAFYLCASSIVWGAVDTEAFFGQGTRLTVV.

This chain uses TRBV2 with TRBJ2-2; 11 bases are shared with TRBD2. J gave up 5 bases and V 6 bases, and 5 bases lay outside the gene matches. The length of the CDR3 is 15 residues. Germline V gene data show CDR1 as SNHLY and CDR2 as FYNNEI. This chain's CDR3 is CASRSTSGRTGELFF. Written as DNA, the CDR3 is TGTGCCAGCAGAAGTACTAGCGGGAGAACCGGGGAGCTGTTTTTT.

The chain joins TRBV5-5 to TRBJ2-1; 8 nucleotides agree with TRBD2. There are 14 residues in the CDR3. Germline V gene lookup returns CDR1 SGHKS and CDR2 YYEKEE (reference sequence). The V segment lost 4 bases and the J segment 6 bases; nucleotides outside the gene matches: 6. In DNA form, the CDR3 reads TGTGCCAGCAGCATAGCGGGAAGGGGCAATGAGCAGTTCTTC. This encodes CASSIAGRGNEQFF.